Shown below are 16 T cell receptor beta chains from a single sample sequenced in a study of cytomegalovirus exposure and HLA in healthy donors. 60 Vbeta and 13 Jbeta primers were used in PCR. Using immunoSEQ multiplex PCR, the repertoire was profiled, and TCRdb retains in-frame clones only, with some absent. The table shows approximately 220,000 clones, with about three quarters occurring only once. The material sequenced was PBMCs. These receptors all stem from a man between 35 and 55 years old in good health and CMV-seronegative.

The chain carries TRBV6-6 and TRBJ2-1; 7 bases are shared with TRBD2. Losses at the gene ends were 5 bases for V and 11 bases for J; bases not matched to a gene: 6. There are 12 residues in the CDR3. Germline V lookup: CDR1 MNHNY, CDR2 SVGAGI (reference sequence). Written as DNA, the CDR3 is TGTGCCAGCAGTCCCACTAGCGATCAGCAGTTCTTC. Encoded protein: CASSPTSDQQFF.

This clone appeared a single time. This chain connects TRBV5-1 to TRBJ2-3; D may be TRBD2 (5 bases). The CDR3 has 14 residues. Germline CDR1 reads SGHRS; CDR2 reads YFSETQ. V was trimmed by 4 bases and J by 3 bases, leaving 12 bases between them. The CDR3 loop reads CASSVGRDTDTQYF. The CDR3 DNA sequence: TGCGCCAGCAGCGTAGGACGGGATACAGATACGCAGTATTTT.

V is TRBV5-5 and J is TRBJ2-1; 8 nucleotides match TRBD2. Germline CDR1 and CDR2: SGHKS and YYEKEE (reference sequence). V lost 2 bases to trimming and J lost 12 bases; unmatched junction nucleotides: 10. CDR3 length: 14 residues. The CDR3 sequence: CASSLLTSEHGQFF. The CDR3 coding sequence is TGTGCCAGCAGCTTATTGACTAGCGAACACGGGCAGTTCTTC.

For the CDR3, the DNA is TGCGCCAGCAGCTCGCCTAGCGGGGGAGGGGGAGAGACCCAGTACTTC. Protein product: CASSSPSGGGGETQYF. This sequence joins TRBV4-1 and TRBJ2-5; 10 bases match TRBD2. The CDR3 is 16 residues long. The germline CDR1 and CDR2 sequences are MGHRA and YSYEKL. Trimming took 5 bases from V and 4 from J; bases not matched to a gene: 10.

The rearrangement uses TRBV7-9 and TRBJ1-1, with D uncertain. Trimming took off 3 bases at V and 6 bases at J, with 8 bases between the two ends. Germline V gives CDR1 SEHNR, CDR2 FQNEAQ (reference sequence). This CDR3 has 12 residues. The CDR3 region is CASSLSGSEAFF. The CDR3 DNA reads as TGTGCCAGCAGCTTGTCAGGCTCTGAAGCTTTCTTT.

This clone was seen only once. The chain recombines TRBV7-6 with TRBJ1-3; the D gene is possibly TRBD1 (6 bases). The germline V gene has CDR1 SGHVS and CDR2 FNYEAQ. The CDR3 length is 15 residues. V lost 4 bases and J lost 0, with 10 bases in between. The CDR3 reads CASSSGTTSGNTIYF. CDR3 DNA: TGTGCCAGCAGCTCGGGGACAACCTCTGGAAACACCATATATTTT.

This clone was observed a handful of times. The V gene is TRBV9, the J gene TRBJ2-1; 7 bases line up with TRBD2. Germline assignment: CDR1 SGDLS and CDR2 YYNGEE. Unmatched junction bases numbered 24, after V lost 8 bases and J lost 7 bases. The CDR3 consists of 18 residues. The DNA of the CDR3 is TGTGCCAGGAAAACACGAGTGGGGCTAGCGGCCCCGGGGAATGAGCAGTTCTTC. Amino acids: CARKTRVGLAAPGNEQFF.

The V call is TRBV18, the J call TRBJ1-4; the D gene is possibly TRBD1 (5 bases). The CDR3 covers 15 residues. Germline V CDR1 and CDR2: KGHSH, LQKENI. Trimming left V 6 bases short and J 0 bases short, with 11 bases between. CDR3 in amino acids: CASSPDRATNEKLFF. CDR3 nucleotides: TGTGCCAGCTCGCCCGACAGAGCAACTAATGAAAAACTGTTTTTT.

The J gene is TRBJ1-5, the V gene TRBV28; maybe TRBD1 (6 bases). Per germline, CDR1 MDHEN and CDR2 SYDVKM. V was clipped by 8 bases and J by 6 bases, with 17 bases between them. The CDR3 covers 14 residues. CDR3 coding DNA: TGTGCCAGCCGCCCAGGGGAGATGGTTCAGCCCCAGCATTTT. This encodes CASRPGEMVQPQHF. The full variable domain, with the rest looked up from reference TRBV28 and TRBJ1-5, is DVKVTQSSRYLVKRTGEKVFLECVQDMDHENMFWYRQDPGLGLRLIYFSYDVKMKEKGDIPEGYSVSREKKERFSLILESASTNQTSMYLCASRPGEMVQPQHFGDGTRLSIL.

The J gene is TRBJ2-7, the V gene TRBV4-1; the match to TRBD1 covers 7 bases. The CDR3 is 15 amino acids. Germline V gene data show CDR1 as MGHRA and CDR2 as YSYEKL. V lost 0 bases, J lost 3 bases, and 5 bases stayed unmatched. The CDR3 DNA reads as TGCGCCAGCAGCCAAGATGGACAGGAATACTACGAGCAGTACTTC. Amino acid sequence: CASSQDGQEYYEQYF.

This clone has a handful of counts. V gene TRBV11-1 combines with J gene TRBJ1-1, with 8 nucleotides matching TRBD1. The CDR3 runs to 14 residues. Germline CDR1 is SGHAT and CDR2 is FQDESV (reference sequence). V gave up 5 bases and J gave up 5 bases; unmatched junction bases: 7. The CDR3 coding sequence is TGTGCCAGCAGCCACCGACAGGGGCGGACTGAAGCTTTCTTT. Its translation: CASSHRQGRTEAFF.

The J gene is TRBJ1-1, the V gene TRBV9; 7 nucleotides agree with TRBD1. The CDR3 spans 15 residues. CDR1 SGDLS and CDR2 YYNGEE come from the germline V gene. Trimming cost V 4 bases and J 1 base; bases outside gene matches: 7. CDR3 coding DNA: TGTGCCAGCAGCCGAACGACAGGGTCGAACACTGAAGCTTTCTTT. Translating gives CASSRTTGSNTEAFF.

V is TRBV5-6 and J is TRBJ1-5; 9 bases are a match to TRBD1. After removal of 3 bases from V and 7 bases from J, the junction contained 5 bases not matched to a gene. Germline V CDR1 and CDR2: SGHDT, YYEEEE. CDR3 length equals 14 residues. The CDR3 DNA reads TGTGCCAGCAGCTCCGGGACAGGGCCCCAGCCCCAGCATTTT. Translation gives CASSSGTGPQPQHF.

The CDR3 DNA follows: TGTGCCAGCAGTTTGTCCGTTTTCTACGAGCAGTACTTC. Translation: CASSLSVFYEQYF. The chain is built from TRBV27 and TRBJ2-7; D gene uncertain. CDR3 length equals 13 residues. Trimming cost V 3 bases and J 3 bases, with 9 bases left between them. Germline lookup yields CDR1 MNHEY and CDR2 SMNVEV (reference sequence).

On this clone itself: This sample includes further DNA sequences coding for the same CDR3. CDR3 DNA sequence: TGTGCCAGTAGTATTGGCGGGGAGCAGTACTTC. Amino acids: CASSIGGEQYF. This chain connects TRBV19 to TRBJ2-7, with D perhaps TRBD2 (5 bases). The CDR3 loop spans 11 amino acids. Germline-derived CDR1 and CDR2 are LNHDA and SQIVND (reference sequence). The V gene lost 3 bases and the J gene lost 7 bases, with 7 bases spanning the gap.

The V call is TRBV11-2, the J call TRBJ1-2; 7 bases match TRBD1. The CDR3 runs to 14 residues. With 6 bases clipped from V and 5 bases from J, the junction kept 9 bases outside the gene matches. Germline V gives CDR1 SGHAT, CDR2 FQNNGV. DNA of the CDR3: TGTGCCAGCAGGATCCGGGACAGCCAATATGGCTACACCTTC. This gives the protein CASRIRDSQYGYTF.